Following are 13 T cell receptor beta chains from one sample sequenced in a study of blood T cell repertoires in COVID-19 (dated by TCRdb to about 2020). Library construction relied on the immunoSEQ multiplex PCR assay. Not all clones reach the TCRdb copy of this immuneACCESS table, which keeps in-frame sequences only. Checked studies attribute under half of the gap to unresolved V genes and leave the rest unexplained. Within this sample are under 110,000 clones, with roughly four fifths of them counted one time only. Jointly, the top ten make up 11% to 15% of the sample. Sequenced: peripheral blood. All receptors derive from a woman in her sixties or seventies with acute or convalescent COVID-19.

J is TRBJ1-1 and V is TRBV19; D gene unclear. Trimming shortened V by 6 bases and J by 0 bases, and 8 bases separated the two germline ends. The CDR3 consists of 13 residues. Germline lookup yields CDR1 LNHDA and CDR2 SQIVND (reference sequence). The CDR3 is CASSVLMNTEAFF. The CDR3 nucleotides read TGTGCCAGTAGCGTCCTAATGAACACTGAAGCTTTCTTT.

V gene TRBV11-2 combines with J gene TRBJ1-1; D gene ambiguous. V lost 5 bases to trimming and J lost 0 bases, with 13 bases between them. The CDR3 is 15 residues long. Looked up from germline, CDR1 is SGHAT and CDR2 is FQNNGV. The chain's CDR3 is CASSPGVLLNTEAFF. The CDR3 DNA reads TGTGCCAGCAGCCCTGGAGTACTCTTGAACACTGAAGCTTTCTTT.

The genes are TRBV5-4 and TRBJ2-5; 9 bases fit TRBD1. Trimming removed 4 bases from V and 5 bases from J; junction bases left unmatched: 6. The length of the CDR3 is 14 residues. From germline, CDR1 is SGHNT and CDR2 YYREEE (reference sequence). CDR3 sequence reads: CASSPGQGMETQYF. DNA of the CDR3: TGTGCCAGCAGCCCCGGACAGGGGATGGAGACCCAGTACTTC.

This chain connects TRBV3-1 (or the pseudogene TRBV3-2) to TRBJ1-1; tentative D call: TRBD1 (6 bases). Germline assignment: CDR1 LGHDT and CDR2 YNNKEL (reference sequence). V lost 3 bases and J 3 bases, leaving 11 bases between the germline ends. The CDR3 is made up of 14 amino acids. The CDR3 reads CASSHGGGDTEAFF. Here the CDR3 DNA reads TGTGCCAGCAGCCACGGAGGGGGGGACACTGAAGCTTTCTTT.

This clone was seen a few times. The rearrangement joins TRBV2 to TRBJ1-6, with TRBD1 as a possible D gene (6 bases). The germline V gene encodes CDR1 SNHLY and CDR2 FYNNEI. The V and J ends lost 8 bases and 13 bases respectively, with 15 bases between them. The CDR3 is 12 residues long. CDR3 in amino acids: CASRDTNNPLHF. CDR3 nucleotide sequence: TGTGCCAGCCGGGACACTAACAACCCCCTCCACTTT.

The V and J genes are TRBV30 and TRBJ2-3, with 8 positions matching TRBD2. CDR3 length equals 14 residues. The V gene end was trimmed by 2 bases and the J gene end by 4 bases; junction bases not matched to a gene: 5. Germline V CDR1 and CDR2: GTSNPN, SVGIG (reference sequence). The CDR3, as DNA: TGTGCCTGGAGTCGACTAGCGAAATCAGATACGCAGTATTTT. This codes for CAWSRLAKSDTQYF.

The chain carries TRBV3-1 (or the pseudogene TRBV3-2) and TRBJ1-5; 9 bases are shared with TRBD1. The CDR3 contains 13 residues. J was trimmed by 7 bases and V by 4 bases; bases with no gene match: 2. Germline CDR1 reads LGHDT; CDR2 reads YNNKEL (reference sequence). CDR3 nucleotides: TGTGCCAGCAGCCGGGACAGGGTCCAGCCCCAGCATTTT. It translates to CASSRDRVQPQHF.

The rearrangement uses TRBV5-5 and TRBJ1-5; 7 nucleotides agree with TRBD1. The CDR3 is 13 residues long. The trim removed 6 bases at V and 9 bases at J, leaving 9 bases unmatched. In germline, CDR1 is SGHKS, CDR2 YYEKEE (reference sequence). The CDR3 DNA is TGTGCCAGCACATCCGGGACAGAAAGGCCCCAGCATTTT. Translation: CASTSGTERPQHF.

Of note for this clone: One end of the junction is discordant with germline, which a read error may explain. V usage is TRBV19 and J usage is TRBJ2-1; 8 nucleotides line up with TRBD2. This CDR3 contains 16 residues. Germline V lookup: CDR1 LNHDA, CDR2 SQIVND (reference sequence). Written as DNA, the CDR3 is TGTGCCAGTAGTATCACTGTGACTAGCGCTTACAATAAGCAGTTCTTC. Encoded protein: CASSITVTSAYNKQFF.

The count of this clone is one. The chain is built from TRBV18 and TRBJ2-7, with 12 bases lining up with TRBD2. This CDR3 is 16 amino acids long. CDR1 and CDR2 from the germline V gene are KGHSH and LQKENI. The V and J ends lost 0 bases and 2 bases, in that order; junction bases with no gene match: 2. In nucleotides, the CDR3 is TGTGCCAGCTCACCACCCACTAGCGGGGGGCCCTACGAGCAGTACTTC. This translates into CASSPPTSGGPYEQYF.

This chain uses TRBV18 with TRBJ1-2, with D uncertain. The CDR3 has 14 amino acids. Germline loops: CDR1 KGHSH, CDR2 LQKENI. V lost 0 bases to trimming and J lost 3 bases, with 8 bases between them. This CDR3 is CASSPPSRDYGYTF. The CDR3 coding sequence is TGTGCCAGCTCACCACCGTCGAGGGACTATGGCTACACCTTC.

The rearrangement uses TRBV6-5 and TRBJ2-1; perhaps TRBD2 as D (6 bases). Per germline, CDR1 MNHEY and CDR2 SVGAGI. The CDR3 loop spans 14 amino acids. The V and J ends lost 8 bases and 7 bases respectively, with 18 bases between them. CDR3 coding DNA: TGTGCCAGCGACGGGAGCGCCCCCGGGAATGAGCAGTTCTTC. Translating gives CASDGSAPGNEQFF.

The chain couples TRBV4-1 to TRBJ1-6; 8 nucleotides align to TRBD1. Germline V gives CDR1 MGHRA, CDR2 YSYEKL. V gave up 5 bases and J gave up 6 bases; unmatched junction bases: 12. This CDR3 region has 17 residues. The CDR3 nucleotides read TGCGCCAGCAGCGTCCCTGACAGGGGTGCCTCTAATTCACCCCTCCACTTT. It codes for CASSVPDRGASNSPLHF.